The rows below give T cell receptor beta chains drawn from one sample of a study of Ad26.COV2.S vaccination and SARS-CoV-2 variants. Repertoires were generated with immunoSEQ multiplex PCR, while TCRdb's copy carries only in-frame clones and drops some. The sample shows a few hundred thousand clones, 85% to 90% of them seen only once. The sample in question was peripheral blood, obtained in a trial of Ad26.COV2.S vaccine versus placebo. Receptor source: a person between 18 and 60 years old who received the Ad26.COV2.S COVID-19 vaccine or a placebo. Each CDR3 is given with its conserved first and last residue. The order of the fields is CDR3 protein, CDR3 DNA, J gene, clone size, D gene, V gene. D genes are given only for firm matches. Rows may omit the clone size; those that give it use once, few, many or a size class.

CDR3aa: CASSSPPPSGQGTDTQYF; CDR3nt: TGTGCCAGCAGCTCCCCACCGCCTTCTGGACAGGGCACAGATACGCAGTATTTT; j_gene: TRBJ2-3; abundance: -; d_gene: TRBD1; v_gene: TRBV7-9
CDR3aa: CASSQGGQEYGYTF; CDR3nt: TGTGCCAGCAGCCAAGGGGGACAGGAATATGGCTACACCTTC; j_gene: TRBJ1-2; abundance: -; d_gene: TRBD1; v_gene: TRBV3-1/TRBV3-2
CDR3aa: CASSLRLAGVKSYEQYF; CDR3nt: TGTGCCAGCAGCCTCCGACTAGCGGGGGTTAAATCCTACGAGCAGTACTTC; j_gene: TRBJ2-7; abundance: -; d_gene: TRBD2; v_gene: TRBV7-9
CDR3aa: CASSGYTEAFF; CDR3nt: TGTGCCAGCAGCGGTTACACTGAAGCTTTCTTT; j_gene: TRBJ1-1; abundance: -; d_gene: -; v_gene: TRBV11-2
CDR3aa: CASSLNRGPTEAFF; CDR3nt: TGTGCCAGCAGCTTAAACAGGGGGCCCACTGAAGCTTTCTTT; j_gene: TRBJ1-1; abundance: -; d_gene: TRBD1; v_gene: TRBV5-8
CDR3aa: CASSLGAGSYEQYF; CDR3nt: TGTGCCAGCAGCTTGGGGGCTGGCTCCTACGAGCAGTACTTC; j_gene: TRBJ2-7; abundance: -; d_gene: -; v_gene: TRBV5-4
CDR3aa: CASSRIPGDGHYEQYF; CDR3nt: TGTGCCAGCAGCCGAATACCTGGGGACGGGCACTACGAGCAGTACTTC; j_gene: TRBJ2-7; abundance: once; d_gene: -; v_gene: TRBV6-2/TRBV6-3
CDR3aa: CASSQERAGGRSDTQYF; CDR3nt: TGCGCCAGCAGCCAAGAACGGGCGGGGGGGAGGTCAGATACGCAGTATTTT; j_gene: TRBJ2-3; abundance: -; d_gene: TRBD2; v_gene: TRBV4-1
CDR3aa: CASSFWNTEAFF; CDR3nt: TGTGCCAGCAGCTTTTGGAACACTGAAGCTTTCTTT; j_gene: TRBJ1-1; abundance: -; d_gene: -; v_gene: TRBV28
CDR3aa: CASSLGWSEQETQYF; CDR3nt: TGTGCCAGCAGCTTAGGTTGGTCCGAGCAAGAGACCCAGTACTTC; j_gene: TRBJ2-5; abundance: -; d_gene: -; v_gene: TRBV13
CDR3aa: CASSSVEQYF; CDR3nt: TGTGCCAGCAGCTCAGTAGAGCAGTACTTC; j_gene: TRBJ2-7; abundance: once; d_gene: -; v_gene: TRBV28
CDR3aa: CASSLAGGGATDTQYF; CDR3nt: TGTGCCAGCAGCTTAGCTGGCGGGGGGGCAACAGATACGCAGTATTTT; j_gene: TRBJ2-3; abundance: -; d_gene: TRBD2; v_gene: TRBV7-2
CDR3aa: CASSQEVENYGYTF; CDR3nt: TGCGCCAGCAGCCAAGAGGTAGAAAACTATGGCTACACCTTC; j_gene: TRBJ1-2; abundance: -; d_gene: -; v_gene: TRBV4-3
CDR3aa: CASTPLTRTRGYTF; CDR3nt: TGTGCCAGCACACCCCTCACCAGAACACGGGGCTACACCTTC; j_gene: TRBJ1-2; abundance: -; d_gene: -; v_gene: TRBV7-2
CDR3aa: CASSQTGGPDTQYF; CDR3nt: TGTGCCAGCAGCCAGACAGGGGGCCCAGATACGCAGTATTTT; j_gene: TRBJ2-3; abundance: -; d_gene: TRBD1; v_gene: TRBV7-3
CDR3aa: CASSRALAGGGNEQFF; CDR3nt: TGTGCCAGCAGCAGAGCACTAGCGGGGGGTGGTAATGAGCAGTTCTTC; j_gene: TRBJ2-1; abundance: -; d_gene: TRBD2; v_gene: TRBV7-9
CDR3aa: CASSYPGQGTYEQYF; CDR3nt: TGTGCCAGCAGTTACCCGGGACAGGGGACCTACGAGCAGTACTTC; j_gene: TRBJ2-7; abundance: -; d_gene: TRBD1; v_gene: TRBV6-5
CDR3aa: CASSSERQGINEKLFF; CDR3nt: TGTGCCAGCTCATCCGAGAGGCAGGGAATTAATGAAAAACTGTTTTTT; j_gene: TRBJ1-4; abundance: -; d_gene: -; v_gene: TRBV18
CDR3aa: CASSGTRGKEYNEQFF; CDR3nt: TGTGCCAGCAGCGGAACCAGGGGGAAAGAATACAATGAGCAGTTCTTC; j_gene: TRBJ2-1; abundance: -; d_gene: TRBD1; v_gene: TRBV28
CDR3aa: CASSIPPDRGDSPLHF; CDR3nt: TGTGCCAGCAGCATCCCGCCAGACAGGGGGGATTCACCCCTCCACTTT; j_gene: TRBJ1-6; abundance: -; d_gene: -; v_gene: TRBV21-1
CDR3aa: CASSFTGGQPQHF; CDR3nt: TGTGCCAGCAGTTTTACAGGGGGACAGCCCCAGCATTTT; j_gene: TRBJ1-5; abundance: -; d_gene: TRBD1; v_gene: TRBV12-3/TRBV12-4
CDR3aa: CASSQGLAGGPIQETQYF; CDR3nt: TGCGCCAGCAGCCAAGGACTAGCGGGGGGGCCGATCCAAGAGACCCAGTACTTC; j_gene: TRBJ2-5; abundance: once; d_gene: TRBD2; v_gene: TRBV4-1
CDR3aa: CASGKGRYNEQFF; CDR3nt: TGTGCCAGCGGGAAGGGTCGCTACAATGAGCAGTTCTTC; j_gene: TRBJ2-1; abundance: -; d_gene: -; v_gene: TRBV7-3
CDR3aa: CASSQGGDWVTDTQYF; CDR3nt: TGCGCCAGCAGCCAGGGGGGAGATTGGGTCACAGATACGCAGTATTTT; j_gene: TRBJ2-3; abundance: -; d_gene: -; v_gene: TRBV4-3
CDR3aa: CASSRGPESYGYTF; CDR3nt: TGTGCCAGCAGCCGGGGTCCCGAGAGCTATGGCTACACCTTC; j_gene: TRBJ1-2; abundance: -; d_gene: -; v_gene: TRBV5-4
CDR3aa: CASSLGGGNNQPQHF; CDR3nt: TGTGCCAGCAGCTTAGGAGGGGGCAACAATCAGCCCCAGCATTTT; j_gene: TRBJ1-5; abundance: few; d_gene: TRBD1; v_gene: TRBV7-9
CDR3aa: CASSFRTFGQGEQFF; CDR3nt: TGTGCCAGCAGTTTCAGGACCTTTGGACAGGGTGAGCAGTTCTTC; j_gene: TRBJ2-1; abundance: -; d_gene: TRBD1; v_gene: TRBV28
CDR3aa: CSAGGYNTEAFF; CDR3nt: TGCAGCGCTGGGGGTTATAACACTGAAGCTTTCTTT; j_gene: TRBJ1-1; abundance: -; d_gene: -; v_gene: TRBV29-1
CDR3aa: CAISGGKPPSGANVLTF; CDR3nt: TGTGCCATCAGTGGCGGTAAACCCCCTTCTGGGGCCAACGTCCTGACTTTC; j_gene: TRBJ2-6; abundance: -; d_gene: -; v_gene: TRBV10-3
CDR3aa: CASSERQGGTGELFF; CDR3nt: TGTGCCAGCAGCGAAAGACAGGGCGGGACCGGGGAGCTGTTTTTT; j_gene: TRBJ2-2; abundance: -; d_gene: TRBD1; v_gene: TRBV7-9
CDR3aa: CASSIGGPIRNYNEQFF; CDR3nt: TGTGCCAGTAGTATTGGGGGGCCGATTCGAAATTACAATGAGCAGTTCTTC; j_gene: TRBJ2-1; abundance: -; d_gene: -; v_gene: TRBV19
CDR3aa: CASSKVGQGTSYEQYF; CDR3nt: -; j_gene: TRBJ2-7; abundance: few; d_gene: -; v_gene: TRBV21-1
CDR3aa: CASSSGPGGGNEKLFF; CDR3nt: TGTGCCAGCAGTTCGGGTCCGGGGGGAGGGAATGAAAAACTGTTTTTT; j_gene: TRBJ1-4; abundance: -; d_gene: -; v_gene: TRBV27
CDR3aa: CASSESTGGQETQYF; CDR3nt: TGTGCCAGCAGCGAGTCGACCGGAGGGCAAGAGACCCAGTACTTC; j_gene: TRBJ2-5; abundance: -; d_gene: -; v_gene: TRBV3-1/TRBV3-2
CDR3aa: CASRQAGVQETQYF; CDR3nt: TGTGCCAGCAGGCAAGCGGGGGTCCAAGAGACCCAGTACTTC; j_gene: TRBJ2-5; abundance: -; d_gene: TRBD2; v_gene: TRBV7-2
CDR3aa: CASANQAMGQETQYF; CDR3nt: TGTGCCAGCGCAAACCAAGCTATGGGACAAGAGACCCAGTACTTC; j_gene: TRBJ2-5; abundance: -; d_gene: -; v_gene: TRBV2
CDR3aa: CASRLGASTEAFF; CDR3nt: TGTGCCAGCAGATTAGGCGCCTCCACTGAAGCTTTCTTT; j_gene: TRBJ1-1; abundance: -; d_gene: -; v_gene: TRBV27
CDR3aa: CASSLDPRTYEQYF; CDR3nt: TGCGCCAGCAGCTTGGATCCCAGGACCTACGAGCAGTACTTC; j_gene: TRBJ2-7; abundance: -; d_gene: -; v_gene: TRBV5-1
CDR3aa: CASRDGVSSYNEQFF; CDR3nt: TGTGCCAGCAGGGACGGCGTAAGCTCCTACAATGAGCAGTTCTTC; j_gene: TRBJ2-1; abundance: -; d_gene: -; v_gene: TRBV27
CDR3aa: CASSLNAGTGELFF; CDR3nt: TGTGCCAGCAGCTTAAACGCAGGGACCGGGGAGCTGTTTTTT; j_gene: TRBJ2-2; abundance: once; d_gene: -; v_gene: TRBV7-2
CDR3aa: CASRTPGLGGYNEQFF; CDR3nt: TGTGCCAGCAGAACCCCGGGACTAGGAGGGTACAATGAGCAGTTCTTC; j_gene: TRBJ2-1; abundance: -; d_gene: TRBD2; v_gene: TRBV7-9
CDR3aa: CASSPRGASGHLYEQYF; CDR3nt: TGTGCCAGCAGCCCCAGGGGGGCCAGCGGGCATCTTTACGAGCAGTACTTC; j_gene: TRBJ2-7; abundance: -; d_gene: -; v_gene: TRBV9